Listed below are T cell receptor beta chains from one sample, sequenced in a study of blood T cell repertoires in COVID-19. Produced via immunoSEQ multiplex PCR; TCRdb's table is partial and in-frame only. The sample has fewer than 300,000 clones, 80% to 95% seen once; the top ten hold around 1.1%. Specimen: PBMCs or T cells enriched from blood (not recorded which). The receptor source for this set is a woman aged 25 to 39 who had recovered from COVID-19. Both conserved end residues are part of each CDR3. Fields, in order: J gene, clone size, V gene, D gene, CDR3 protein, CDR3 DNA. A D gene is named only where the DNA matches it firmly. Clone size is given for some rows only: seen once, a few or many times, or a class if the clone is expanded.

TRBJ1-6	once	TRBV28	NA	CASSPAGFRSPLHF	TGTGCCAGCAGTCCAGCGGGGTTTCGCTCACCCCTCCACTTT
TRBJ1-2	NA	TRBV5-1	NA	CASRRQGTNYGYTF	TGCGCCAGCAGACGCCAGGGTACTAACTATGGCTACACCTTC
TRBJ1-3	NA	TRBV7-8	NA	CASSLRRGSSGNTIYF	TGTGCCAGCAGCTTACGACGGGGTTCGTCTGGAAACACCATATATTTT
TRBJ2-2	NA	TRBV30	TRBD2	CAWTGSSGRAGTGELFF	TGTGCCTGGACCGGGTCTAGCGGGAGGGCCGGCACCGGGGAGCTGTTTTTT
TRBJ1-1	NA	TRBV11-2	TRBD1	CASSRTGGGGKMNTEAFF	TGTGCCAGCAGCCGAACAGGGGGCGGAGGAAAAATGAACACTGAAGCTTTCTTT
TRBJ1-2	few	TRBV27	NA	CASSFKAVDRTPNYGYTF	TGTGCCAGCAGTTTTAAGGCGGTGGACAGAACTCCTAACTATGGCTACACCTTC
TRBJ2-1	once	TRBV27	NA	CASSFVGLQYNEQFF	TGTGCCAGCAGTTTTGTTGGACTCCAATACAATGAGCAGTTCTTC
TRBJ2-5	NA	TRBV9	TRBD2	CASSVRSPLGAGVPETQYF	TGTGCCAGCAGCGTAAGATCCCCTCTCGGCGCGGGAGTTCCAGAGACCCAGTACTTC
TRBJ1-4	NA	TRBV10-3	TRBD1	CAISDPTGTGTEKLFF	TGTGCCATCAGTGATCCAACCGGGACAGGGACTGAAAAACTGTTTTTT
TRBJ2-7	NA	TRBV6-5	NA	CASSNPEGRGREQYF	TGTGCCAGCAGTAACCCCGAGGGCAGGGGTCGCGAGCAGTACTTC
TRBJ2-7	few	TRBV15	TRBD1	CATSAGTGSYEQYF	TGTGCCACCAGCGCCGGGACAGGATCCTACGAGCAGTACTTC
TRBJ2-7	NA	TRBV6-6	TRBD2	CASSYSLAVQYEQYF	TGTGCCAGCAGTTACTCACTAGCGGTTCAGTACGAGCAGTACTTC
TRBJ1-1	NA	TRBV24-1	NA	CATRGTGDTEAFF	TGTGCCACAAGGGGCACGGGGGACACTGAAGCTTTCTTT
TRBJ1-4	NA	TRBV6-5	NA	CASSYTPYNEKLFF	TGTGCCAGCAGTTACACGCCCTATAATGAAAAACTGTTTTTT
TRBJ2-5	NA	TRBV2	NA	CASGWGEGQYF	TGTGCCAGCGGTTGGGGGGAAGGCCAGTACTTC
TRBJ1-1	NA	TRBV29-1	NA	CSGGLIMNTEAFF	TGCAGCGGTGGACTTATCATGAACACTGAAGCTTTCTTT
TRBJ1-4	NA	TRBV5-4	NA	CASSRPDRNEKLFF	TGTGCCAGCAGCCGCCCCGACAGGAATGAAAAACTGTTTTTT
TRBJ2-7	NA	TRBV7-2	NA	CASSLMASMTSYEQYF	TGTGCCAGCAGCTTAATGGCTAGCATGACCTCCTACGAGCAGTACTTC
TRBJ2-1	NA	TRBV6-2/TRBV6-3	NA	CASSYTGERNEQFF	TGTGCCAGCAGTTATACGGGAGAGCGAAATGAGCAGTTCTTC
TRBJ2-7	NA	TRBV7-9	TRBD2	CASSLVTSGIYEQYF	TGTGCCAGCAGCTTAGTGACTAGCGGGATATACGAGCAGTACTTC
TRBJ2-7	NA	TRBV9	TRBD2	CASAASGSYEQYF	TGTGCCAGTGCGGCTAGCGGATCCTACGAGCAGTACTTC
TRBJ1-2	few	TRBV3-1/TRBV3-2	NA	CASSQGGAGGYTF	TGTGCCAGCAGCCAAGGGGGTGCGGGAGGCTACACCTTC
TRBJ2-1	NA	TRBV4-3	NA	CASSHVLSNNEQFF	TGCGCCAGCAGCCATGTCCTCAGTAACAATGAGCAGTTCTTC
TRBJ2-7	NA	TRBV7-6	NA	CASSLGRGEQYF	TGTGCCAGCAGCTTAGGTCGAGGTGAGCAGTACTTC
TRBJ2-2	NA	TRBV19	TRBD2	CASSSGRAFPGELFF	TGTGCCAGTAGTAGCGGGAGGGCCTTCCCCGGGGAGCTGTTTTTT
TRBJ2-5	NA	TRBV7-3	NA	CASSLTAGSGETQYF	TGTGCCAGCAGCTTAACGGCAGGGTCAGGTGAGACCCAGTACTTC
TRBJ2-1	once	TRBV7-2	TRBD1	CASTTGARGEQFF	TGTGCCAGCACCACAGGGGCTCGGGGAGAGCAGTTCTTC
TRBJ2-5	NA	TRBV6-5	NA	CATGVATRPETQYF	TGTGCCACCGGGGTAGCTACCCGCCCGGAGACCCAGTACTTC
TRBJ1-1	once	TRBV11-2	NA	CASSPDRRSMNTEAFF	TGTGCCAGCAGCCCTGACAGAAGATCAATGAACACTGAAGCTTTCTTT
TRBJ1-5	NA	TRBV6-2/TRBV6-3	TRBD1	CASSYVPRTGSDQPQHF	TGTGCCAGCAGTTACGTTCCACGGACAGGGTCGGATCAGCCCCAGCATTTT
TRBJ2-7	NA	TRBV7-2	NA	CASSLMGWSYEQYF	TGTGCCAGCAGCTTAATGGGTTGGAGCTACGAGCAGTACTTC
TRBJ1-2	NA	TRBV4-2	NA	CASSQESGQYYGYTF	TGTGCCAGCAGCCAAGAGTCAGGGCAGTACTATGGCTACACCTTC
TRBJ1-2	once	TRBV7-2	TRBD1	CASSLFADRDGYGYTF	TGTGCCAGCAGCTTATTCGCGGACAGGGATGGGTATGGCTACACCTTC
TRBJ2-3	NA	TRBV18	TRBD2	CASSPPILAGRGGTDTQYF	TGTGCCAGCTCACCACCGATACTAGCGGGAAGAGGGGGGACAGATACGCAGTATTTT
TRBJ2-2	NA	TRBV9	NA	CASSYRTNTGELFF	TGTGCCAGCAGCTACCGGACTAACACCGGGGAGCTGTTTTTT
TRBJ2-2	NA	TRBV14	TRBD2	CASRGLAGDTGELFF	TGTGCCAGCAGGGGACTAGCGGGAGACACCGGGGAGCTGTTTTTT
TRBJ1-5	NA	TRBV7-2	NA	CASSLAPGGPQHF	TGTGCCAGCAGCTTAGCCCCCGGCGGGCCCCAGCATTTT
TRBJ2-7	NA	TRBV28	NA	CASSLPQFEQYF	TGTGCCAGCAGTTTACCCCAGTTCGAGCAGTACTTC